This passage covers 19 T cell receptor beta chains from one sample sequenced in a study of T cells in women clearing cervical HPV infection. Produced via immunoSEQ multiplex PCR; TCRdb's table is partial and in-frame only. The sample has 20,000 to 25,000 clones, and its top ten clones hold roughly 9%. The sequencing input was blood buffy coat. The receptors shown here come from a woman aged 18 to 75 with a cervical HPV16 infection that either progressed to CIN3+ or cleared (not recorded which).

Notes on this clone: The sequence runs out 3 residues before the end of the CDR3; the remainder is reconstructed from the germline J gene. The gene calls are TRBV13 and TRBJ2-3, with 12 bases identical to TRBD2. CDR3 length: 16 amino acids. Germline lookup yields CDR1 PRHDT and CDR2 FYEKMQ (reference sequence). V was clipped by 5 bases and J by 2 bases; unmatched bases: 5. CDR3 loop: CASSDGLAGSTDTQYF. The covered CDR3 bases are TGTGCCAGCAGCGACGGACTAGCGGGATCCACAGATACG.

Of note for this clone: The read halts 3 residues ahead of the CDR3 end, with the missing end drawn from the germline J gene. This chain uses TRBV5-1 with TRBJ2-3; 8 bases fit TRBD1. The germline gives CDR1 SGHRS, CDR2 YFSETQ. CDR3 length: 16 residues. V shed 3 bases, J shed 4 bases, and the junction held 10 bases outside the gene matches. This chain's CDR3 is CASSWRQGTRPDTQYF. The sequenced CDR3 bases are TGCGCCAGCAGCTGGAGACAGGGGACGAGGCCAGATACG.

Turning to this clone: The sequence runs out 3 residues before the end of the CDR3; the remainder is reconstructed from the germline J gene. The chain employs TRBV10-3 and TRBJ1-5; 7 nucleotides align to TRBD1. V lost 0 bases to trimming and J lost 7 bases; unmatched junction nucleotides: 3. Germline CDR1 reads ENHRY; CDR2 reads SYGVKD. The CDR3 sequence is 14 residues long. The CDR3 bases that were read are TGTGCCATCAGTGAGTCCCGGACAGGACAGCCC. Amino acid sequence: CAISESRTGQP. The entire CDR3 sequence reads CAISESRTGQPQHF.

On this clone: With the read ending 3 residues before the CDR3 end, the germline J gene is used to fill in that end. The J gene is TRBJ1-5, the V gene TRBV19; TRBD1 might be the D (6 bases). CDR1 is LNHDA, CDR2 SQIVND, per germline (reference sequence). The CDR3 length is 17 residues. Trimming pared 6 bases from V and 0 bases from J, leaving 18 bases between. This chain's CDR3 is CASSLNRDLYSNQPQHF. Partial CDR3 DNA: TGTGCCAGTAGCTTGAACAGGGACCTCTATAGCAATCAGCCC.

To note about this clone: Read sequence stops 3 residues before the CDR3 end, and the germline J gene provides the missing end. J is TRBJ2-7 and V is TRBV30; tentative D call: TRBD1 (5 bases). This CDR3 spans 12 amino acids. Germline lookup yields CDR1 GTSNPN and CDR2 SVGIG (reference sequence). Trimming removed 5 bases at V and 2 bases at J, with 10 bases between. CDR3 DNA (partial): TGTGCCTGGCCCAGGGCGGCCTACGAG. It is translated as CAWPRAAYE. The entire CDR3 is CAWPRAAYEQYF.

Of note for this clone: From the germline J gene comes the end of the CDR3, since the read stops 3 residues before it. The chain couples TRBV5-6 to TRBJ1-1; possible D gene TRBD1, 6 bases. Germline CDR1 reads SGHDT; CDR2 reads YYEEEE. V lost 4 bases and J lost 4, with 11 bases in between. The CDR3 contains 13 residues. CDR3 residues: CASSLGQFTEAFF. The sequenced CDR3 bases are TGTGCCAGCAGCCTAGGACAGTTCACTGAA.

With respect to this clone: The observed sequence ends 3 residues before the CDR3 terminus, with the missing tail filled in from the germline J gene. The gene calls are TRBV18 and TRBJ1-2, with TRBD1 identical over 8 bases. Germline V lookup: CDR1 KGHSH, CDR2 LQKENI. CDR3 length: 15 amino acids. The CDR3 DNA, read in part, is TGTGCCAGCTCACCGAATCAGGGGGCGGGCGACGAC. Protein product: CASSPNQGAGDD. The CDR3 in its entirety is CASSPNQGAGDDYTF.

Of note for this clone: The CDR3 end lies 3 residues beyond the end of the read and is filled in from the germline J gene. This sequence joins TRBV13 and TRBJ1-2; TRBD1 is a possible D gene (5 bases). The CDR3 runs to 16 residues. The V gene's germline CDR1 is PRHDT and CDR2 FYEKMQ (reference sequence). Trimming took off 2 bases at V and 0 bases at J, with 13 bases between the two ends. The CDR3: CASSLWGGDSNYGYTF. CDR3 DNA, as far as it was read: TGTGCCAGCAGCTTATGGGGAGGGGATTCTAACTATGGC.

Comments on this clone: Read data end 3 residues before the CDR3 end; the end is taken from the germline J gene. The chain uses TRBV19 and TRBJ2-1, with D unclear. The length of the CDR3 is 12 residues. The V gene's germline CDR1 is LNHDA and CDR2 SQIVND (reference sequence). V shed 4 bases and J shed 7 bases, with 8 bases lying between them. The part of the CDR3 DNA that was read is TGTGCCAGTAGTAGAGGTCGAAATGAG. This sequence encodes CASSRGRNE. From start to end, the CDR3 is CASSRGRNEQFF.

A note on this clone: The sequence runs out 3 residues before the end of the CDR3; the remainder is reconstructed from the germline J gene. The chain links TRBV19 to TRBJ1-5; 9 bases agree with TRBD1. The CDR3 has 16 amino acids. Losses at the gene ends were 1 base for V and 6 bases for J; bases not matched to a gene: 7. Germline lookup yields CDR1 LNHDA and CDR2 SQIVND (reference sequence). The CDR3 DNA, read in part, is TGTGCCAGTAGTATAGGGGTACAGGGGGCGAGTCAGCCC. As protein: CASSIGVQGASQP. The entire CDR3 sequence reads CASSIGVQGASQPQHF.

The DNA read from the CDR3 is TGTGCCACCGCCGCGGGCCGATTTTACGAG. As protein: CATAAGRFYE. The full CDR3 protein is CATAAGRFYEQYF. This chain uses TRBV11-3 with TRBJ2-7, with TRBD2 as a possible D gene (5 bases). Read sequence stops 3 residues before the CDR3 end, and the germline J gene provides the missing end. The V end lost 10 bases, the J end lost 4 bases, and 17 bases lay between the germline ends. Per germline, CDR1 SGHNT and CDR2 YENEEA. CDR3 size: 13 residues.

CDR3 DNA (partial): TGCAGTGCTATACTAGCGGGAGGGCCGGGAAACATT. Its translation: CSAILAGGPGNI. The entire CDR3 reads CSAILAGGPGNIQYF. The chain joins TRBV20-1 to TRBJ2-4; TRBD2 matches at 13 bases. The read gets to within 3 residues of the CDR3 end, and the germline J gene fills in the rest. CDR3 size: 15 residues. V lost 4 bases and J lost 6; bases outside the gene matches: 6. Germline V gene lookup returns CDR1 DFQATT and CDR2 SNEGSKA (reference sequence).

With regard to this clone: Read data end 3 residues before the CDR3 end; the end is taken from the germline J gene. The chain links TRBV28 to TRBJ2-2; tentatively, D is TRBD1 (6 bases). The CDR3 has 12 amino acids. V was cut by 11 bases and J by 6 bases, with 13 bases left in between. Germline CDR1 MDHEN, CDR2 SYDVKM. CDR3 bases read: TGTGCCCCCCTCAGGGGTGCCGGGGAG. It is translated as CAPLRGAGE. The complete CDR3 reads CAPLRGAGELFF. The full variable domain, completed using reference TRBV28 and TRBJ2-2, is DVKVTQSSRYLVKRTGEKVFLECVQDMDHENMFWYRQDPGLGLRLIYFSYDVKMKEKGDIPEGYSVSREKKERFSLILESASTNQTSMYLCAPLRGAGELFFGEGSRLTVL.

CDR3 in amino acids: CASSAERNTEAFF. The sequenced part of the CDR3 DNA is TGTGCCAGCAGTGCGGAGCGAAACACTGAA. The rearrangement joins TRBV2 to TRBJ1-1; D unclear. The DNA ends 3 residues before the CDR3 does, and the rest of the CDR3 is filled in from the germline J gene. Trimming stripped 4 bases from V and 2 bases from J, with 8 bases between. CDR1 and CDR2 from the germline V gene are SNHLY and FYNNEI. The CDR3 runs 13 residues.

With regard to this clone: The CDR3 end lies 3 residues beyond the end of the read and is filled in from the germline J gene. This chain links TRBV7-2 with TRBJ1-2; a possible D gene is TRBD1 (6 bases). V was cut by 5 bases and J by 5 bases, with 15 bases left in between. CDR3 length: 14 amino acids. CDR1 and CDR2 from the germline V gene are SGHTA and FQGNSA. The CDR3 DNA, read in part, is TGTGCCAGCAGCCCAGACAGGAGATATTATGGC. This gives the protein CASSPDRRYYG. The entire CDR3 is CASSPDRRYYGYTF.

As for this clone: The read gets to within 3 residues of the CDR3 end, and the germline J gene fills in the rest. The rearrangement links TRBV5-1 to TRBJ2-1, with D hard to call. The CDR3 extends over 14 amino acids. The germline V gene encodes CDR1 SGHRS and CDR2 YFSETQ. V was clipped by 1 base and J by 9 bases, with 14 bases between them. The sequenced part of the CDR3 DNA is TGCGCCAGCAGCTTGCCTTCGGTAACGGGTGAG. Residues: CASSLPSVTGE. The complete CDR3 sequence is CASSLPSVTGEQFF.

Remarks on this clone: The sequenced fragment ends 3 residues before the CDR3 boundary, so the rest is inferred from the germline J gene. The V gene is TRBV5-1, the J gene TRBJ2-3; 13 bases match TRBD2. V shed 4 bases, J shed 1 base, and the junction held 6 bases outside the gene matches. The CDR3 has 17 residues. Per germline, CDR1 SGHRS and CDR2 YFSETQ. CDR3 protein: CASSPGTSGDRTDTQYF. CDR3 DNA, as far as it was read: TGCGCCAGCAGCCCCGGGACTAGCGGGGACCGCACAGATACG.

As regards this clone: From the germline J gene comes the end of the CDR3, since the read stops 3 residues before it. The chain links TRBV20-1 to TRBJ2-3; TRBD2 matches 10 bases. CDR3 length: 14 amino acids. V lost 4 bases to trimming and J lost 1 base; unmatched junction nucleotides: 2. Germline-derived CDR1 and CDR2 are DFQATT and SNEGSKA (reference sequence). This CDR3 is CSAKGTSGTDTQYF. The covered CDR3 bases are TGCAGTGCTAAAGGGACTAGCGGCACAGATACG.

The CDR3 sequence: CASSPMGSPGDTQYF. Incomplete CDR3 DNA: TGTGCCAGCAGCCCAATGGGCTCTCCCGGAGATACG. V and J are TRBV7-2 and TRBJ2-3; no clear D. The CDR3 end is not reached by the read, which stops 3 residues before it; the germline J gene fills it in. CDR3 length equals 15 residues. Germline CDR1 is SGHTA and CDR2 is FQGNSA. Trimming pared 5 bases from V and 5 bases from J, leaving 17 bases between.